This passage covers 20 T cell receptor beta chains from one sample sequenced in a study of identical twins (dated by TCRdb to 2016 to 2018). Libraries were built with 5' RACE. TCRdb names Illumina HiSeq 2000 as the instrument used. TCRdb reran the public reads through fastp at Q25 and MiXCR, keeping productive beta chains. Identical CDR3 protein sequences are pooled into one entry, listed with their most common genes and DNA. This sample gives more than 1.5 million distinct CDR3 sequences in total; roughly 35% of them show up just once. Jointly, the top ten make up about 0.27% of the sample. Material: cord blood. The receptors were gathered from a newborn girl in good health.

This clonotype has a count of ten or more. The chain couples TRBV7-2 to TRBJ2-3; 7 nucleotides align to TRBD2. Germline V CDR1 and CDR2: SGHTA, FQGNSA. This CDR3 has 17 amino acids. V was clipped by 0 bases and J by 4 bases; unmatched bases: 10. DNA for the CDR3: TGTGCCAGCAGCTTAGCTCCGGGACTACCTAAGGCAGATACGCAGTATTTT. Amino acids: CASSLAPGLPKADTQYF.

The chain links TRBV9 to TRBJ2-5; 10 bases match TRBD2. The CDR3 length is 18 residues. Germline V CDR1 and CDR2: SGDLS, YYNGEE. Losses at the gene ends were 0 bases for V and 1 base for J; bases not matched to a gene: 9. In nucleotides, the CDR3 is TGTGCCAGCAGCGTAGGATTGTCTAGCGGGAGCGTCCAAGAGACCCAGTACTTC. Its protein product is CASSVGLSSGSVQETQYF.

V gene TRBV18 combines with J gene TRBJ1-3; D unclear. Germline values: CDR1 KGHSH, CDR2 LQKENI. Trimming took 5 bases from V and 3 from J, leaving 23 bases between them. CDR3 length: 18 residues. CDR3 loop: CASSSLRLTVHLGNTIYF. Here the CDR3 DNA reads TGTGCCAGCTCATCGCTCAGGCTGACGGTCCATCTTGGAAACACCATATATTTT.

The gene calls are TRBV6-1 and TRBJ2-5, with a possible D match to TRBD1 (5 bases). The CDR3 length is 13 residues. Per the germline V gene, CDR1 is MNHNS and CDR2 is SASEGT. Trimming removed 6 bases from V and 2 bases from J, with 10 bases in between. The CDR3 DNA reads as TGTGCCAGCAGGACAGAGAAACAAGAGACCCAGTACTTC. Translated, it gives CASRTEKQETQYF.

Points on this clonotype: An end of the junction differs from the germline gene, which may be a read error. V and J are TRBV14 and TRBJ2-1; 7 bases map to TRBD1. Germline CDR1 SGHDN, CDR2 FVKESK. The CDR3 is 15 residues long. CDR3 protein: CASSQFQGVYNERFF. The CDR3 coding sequence is TGTGCCAGCAGCCAATTCCAGGGGGTCTACAATGAGCGGTTCTTC.

This clonotype was seen a few times. The rearrangement joins TRBV15 to TRBJ2-7; a weak D match, TRBD1 (6 bases). The CDR3 is 15 residues long. CDR1 and CDR2 from the germline V gene are LNHNV and YYDKDF (reference sequence). V lost 8 bases and J lost 3, with 20 bases in between. The CDR3 protein is CATPGHRLFYYEQYF. CDR3 nucleotide sequence: TGTGCCACCCCGGGACACCGGCTGTTTTACTACGAGCAGTACTTC.

The chain has TRBV15 and TRBJ2-5, with TRBD2 matching 7 bases. The J call could be wrong; TRBJ2-4 is a better fit for the DNA end. Germline-derived CDR1 and CDR2 are LNHNV and YYDKDF (reference sequence). CDR3 length: 15 residues. CDR3 nucleotide sequence: TGTGCCACCAGCACCCGGGGGGTGGACAAAAACATTCAGTACTTC. It specifies CATSTRGVDKNIQYF.

This clonotype was counted only a few times. The rearrangement joins TRBV6-1 to TRBJ1-5; D unclear. The CDR3 loop spans 15 amino acids. Trimming stripped 5 bases from V and 2 bases from J, with 13 bases between. Per germline, CDR1 MNHNS and CDR2 SASEGT. In DNA form, the CDR3 reads TGTGCCAGCAGTCTTCTGTGGAGGGGCAATCAGCCCCAGCATTTT. It yields the protein CASSLLWRGNQPQHF.

About this clonotype: A clone one base away is much larger, so this may be a read error. The chain is built from TRBV3-1 and TRBJ2-5; D gene ambiguous. There are 11 residues in the CDR3. The germline V gene encodes CDR1 LGHDT and CDR2 YNNKEL (reference sequence). Trimming took off 0 bases at V and 6 bases at J, with 2 bases between the two ends. The DNA for the CDR3 is TGTGCCAGCAGCCAAGATCAGACCCAGTACTTC. It encodes CASSQDQTQYF.

This sequence joins TRBV20-1 and TRBJ2-3; D is possibly TRBD2 (6 bases). The CDR3 runs to 16 residues. Trimming took 0 bases from V and 1 from J, leaving 14 bases between them. The germline V gene encodes CDR1 DFQATT and CDR2 SNEGSKA (reference sequence). The CDR3 DNA is TGCAGTGCTAGAGACCCCCGGACGGGAGGCACAGATACGCAGTATTTT. Translation: CSARDPRTGGTDTQYF.

This clonotype was seen more than once but under ten times. The rearrangement uses TRBV7-2 and TRBJ2-7; no definite D call. The CDR3 extends over 17 amino acids. CDR1 is SGHTA and CDR2 is FQGNSA in the germline V gene. The ends were cut back, 1 base at V and 0 bases at J, with 16 bases in the middle. The CDR3 sequence is CASSLVTVGVSSYEQYF. For the CDR3, the DNA is TGTGCCAGCAGCTTAGTTACTGTTGGGGTTAGCTCCTACGAGCAGTACTTC.

This clonotype was counted once. The chain employs TRBV5-1 and TRBJ1-2; no clear D. V was trimmed by 3 bases and J by 2 bases, leaving 11 bases between them. Per germline, CDR1 SGHRS and CDR2 YFSETQ. The length of the CDR3 is 14 residues. This CDR3 is CASSSASGNYGYTF. In nucleotides, the CDR3 is TGCGCCAGCAGCTCAGCCTCAGGAAACTATGGCTACACCTTC.

This rearrangement joins TRBV2 to TRBJ2-7, with 8 bases matching TRBD2. The CDR3 sequence is 14 residues long. Trimming removed 10 bases from V and 3 bases from J; junction bases left unmatched: 11. Germline CDR1 reads SNHLY; CDR2 reads FYNNEI. CDR3 sequence reads: CAILPRGTSYEQYF. The CDR3 coding sequence is TGTGCCATCTTACCCCGGGGGACTAGCTACGAGCAGTACTTC.

The chain carries TRBV7-8 and TRBJ2-1; TRBD2 aligns across 7 bases. Per the germline V gene, CDR1 is SGHVS and CDR2 is FQNEAQ. The CDR3 consists of 16 residues. J gave up 0 bases and V 5 bases, and 7 bases lay outside the gene matches. CDR3 DNA: TGTGCCAGCAGCAAAAGGACTAGTAGCTCCTACAATGAGCAGTTCTTC. Translating gives CASSKRTSSSYNEQFF.

There are many counts of this clonotype. The gene calls are TRBV29-1 and TRBJ1-2; D may be TRBD1 (5 bases). Germline loops: CDR1 SQVTM, CDR2 ANQGSEA. The CDR3 sequence is 14 residues long. The ends were cut back, 3 bases at V and 4 bases at J, with 15 bases in the middle. CDR3 nucleotides: TGCAGCGTTGAGGGGGGAGGGGAGGTCTATGGCTACACCTTC. Protein: CSVEGGGEVYGYTF.

This clonotype appeared a few times. The CDR3 DNA reads as TGTGCCAGCAGTGGCAGACTAGCGGGGTACAATGAGCAGTTCTTC. Translation gives CASSGRLAGYNEQFF. This chain links TRBV25-1 with TRBJ2-1, with 11 bases fitting TRBD2. The germline V gene has CDR1 MGHDK and CDR2 SYGVNS. Trimming removed 4 bases from V and 4 bases from J; junction bases left unmatched: 3. This CDR3 is 15 amino acids long. Full variable domain (remainder filled in from reference TRBV25-1 and TRBJ2-1): EADIYQTPRYLVIGTGKKITLECSQTMGHDKMYWYQQDPGMELHLIHYSYGVNSTEKGDLSSESTVSRIRTEHFPLTLESARPSHTSQYLCASSGRLAGYNEQFFGPGTRLTVL.

This sequence joins TRBV6-1 and TRBJ1-2; D is possibly TRBD1 (5 bases). The germline gives CDR1 MNHNS, CDR2 SASEGT. The V end was cut by 3 bases, the J end by 5 bases, with 13 bases between. This CDR3 is 14 amino acids long. The CDR3 nucleotides read TGTGCCAGCAGTGAGGTGGGGGGAGGGTATGGCTACACCTTC. This translates into CASSEVGGGYGYTF.

The table lists this clonotype with a few counts. V is TRBV20-1 and J is TRBJ2-5; 9 bases fit TRBD1. In germline, CDR1 is DFQATT, CDR2 SNEGSKA (reference sequence). V lost 6 bases to trimming and J lost 4 bases; unmatched junction nucleotides: 12. The CDR3 loop spans 15 amino acids. The CDR3 DNA reads TGCAGTGCCTCCCGAGAAACAGGGGGCCCAGAGACCCAGTACTTC. Translating it yields CSASRETGGPETQYF.

This chain links TRBV27 with TRBJ2-1; D ambiguous. CDR1 is MNHEY and CDR2 is SMNVEV in the germline V gene (reference sequence). The CDR3 is 14 amino acids. V was clipped by 4 bases and J by 8 bases, with 15 bases between them. The CDR3 sequence is CASSSIDTGDEQFF. The DNA of the CDR3 is TGTGCCAGCAGTTCCATTGACACCGGCGATGAGCAGTTCTTC.

This clonotype was found many times. V gene TRBV6-5 combines with J gene TRBJ1-2, with D perhaps TRBD1 (6 bases). CDR1 is MNHEY and CDR2 is SVGAGI in the germline V gene. V was shortened by 0 bases and J by 7 bases, with 12 bases between the two germline ends. This CDR3 spans 14 amino acids. The CDR3 region has the DNA TGTGCCAGCAGTTACTCGTCCCAGGGGTTTGGCTACACCTTC. Amino acid sequence: CASSYSSQGFGYTF.